A single sample is the source of the 8 T cell receptor beta chains below, sequenced in a study of human T cells and chemical hapten exposure. Time point noted: patch test 1, 2 weeks after DPC sensitization. Treatment: therapeutic diphenylcyclopropenone sensitization with weekly scalp DPC. MiXCR, applied by TCRdb to the RACE reads, yields one record per CDR3 protein. Of fewer than 100,000 distinct CDR3 sequences listed, about an eighth are singletons. Source: whole blood, taken in connection with sensitization to the hapten diphenylcyclopropenone (DPC). The receptors were gathered from a middle-aged woman with alopecia areata. Some clones in this sample may be carry-over from other donors' samples.

This clonotype was recorded at least ten times. The genes are TRBV11-2 and TRBJ2-3; D might be TRBD1 or TRBD2, each matching 7 bases. Germline V gives CDR1 SGHAT, CDR2 FQNNGV. Trimming shortened V by 3 bases and J by 4 bases, and 14 bases separated the two germline ends. The CDR3 length is 15 residues. CDR3 sequence reads: CASSFYRGGADTQYF. In DNA, the CDR3 is TGTGCCAGCAGCTTCTACAGGGGAGGGGCAGATACGCAGTATTTT.

The CDR3 DNA reads as TGTGCCAGCAGCCCCCAGGCGGGAGGCGCGGACGAGCAGTACTTC. Protein product: CASSPQAGGADEQYF. The rearrangement links TRBV6-2 or TRBV6-3 to TRBJ2-7, with 8 bases fitting TRBD2. This CDR3 contains 15 residues. Per germline, CDR1 MNHEY and CDR2 SVGEGT. After removal of 6 bases from V and 5 bases from J, the junction contained 12 bases not matched to a gene.

The chain couples TRBV4-1 to TRBJ2-7, with no clear D. Trimming took 4 bases from V and 6 from J, leaving 16 bases between them. This CDR3 contains 14 residues. Germline CDR1 and CDR2: MGHRA and YSYEKL. The CDR3 is CASSRVRLDAEQYF. CDR3 nucleotide sequence: TGCGCCAGCAGCCGAGTCCGTCTAGATGCCGAGCAGTACTTC.

The chain has TRBV7-8 and TRBJ2-5, with D unresolved. This CDR3 spans 16 amino acids. Germline CDR1 is SGHVS and CDR2 is FQNEAQ. V lost 1 base, J lost 2 bases, and 14 bases lay in between. CDR3 loop: CASSLGSVLTQETQYF. CDR3 DNA: TGTGCCAGCAGCTTAGGGTCCGTGCTTACACAAGAGACCCAGTACTTC.

The chain joins TRBV20-1 to TRBJ2-5; D is possibly TRBD2 (7 bases). Germline V CDR1 and CDR2: DFQATT, SNEGSKA (reference sequence). Trimming took off 4 bases at V and 5 bases at J, with 17 bases between the two ends. This CDR3 is 14 amino acids long. CDR3 nucleotide sequence: TGCAGTGCTAATCCCGGGGGGCACGGCGAGACCCAGTACTTC. This codes for CSANPGGHGETQYF.

This clonotype was detected a few times. The chain combines TRBV29-1 with TRBJ2-1, with 7 bases lining up with TRBD1. Germline lookup yields CDR1 SQVTM and CDR2 ANQGSEA. J gave up 8 bases and V 2 bases, and 6 bases lay outside the gene matches. The CDR3 length is 13 residues. The CDR3 DNA follows: TGCAGCGTTGAAAGCGACAGGGTCGATGAGCAGTTCTTC. It is translated as CSVESDRVDEQFF.

This clonotype appeared many times. The J gene is TRBJ2-1, the V gene TRBV3-2; the DNA was not compared with TRBD2, the D call given in the table. TRBV3-2 is annotated as a pseudogene. The CDR3 is 14 amino acids. CDR3 in DNA: TGTGCCAGCAGCCCCCAGCGGTGGTACAATGAGCAGTTCTTC. Protein sequence: CASSPQRWYNEQFF.

This clonotype was picked up a small number of times. The chain has TRBV29-1 and TRBJ2-1; D may be TRBD2 (6 bases). There are 11 residues in the CDR3. Trimming removed 4 bases at V and 10 bases at J, with 11 bases between. CDR1 is SQVTM, CDR2 ANQGSEA, per germline. The CDR3 sequence is CSVVPAGEQFF. The CDR3 region has the DNA TGCAGCGTTGTCCCTGCGGGGGAGCAGTTCTTC.